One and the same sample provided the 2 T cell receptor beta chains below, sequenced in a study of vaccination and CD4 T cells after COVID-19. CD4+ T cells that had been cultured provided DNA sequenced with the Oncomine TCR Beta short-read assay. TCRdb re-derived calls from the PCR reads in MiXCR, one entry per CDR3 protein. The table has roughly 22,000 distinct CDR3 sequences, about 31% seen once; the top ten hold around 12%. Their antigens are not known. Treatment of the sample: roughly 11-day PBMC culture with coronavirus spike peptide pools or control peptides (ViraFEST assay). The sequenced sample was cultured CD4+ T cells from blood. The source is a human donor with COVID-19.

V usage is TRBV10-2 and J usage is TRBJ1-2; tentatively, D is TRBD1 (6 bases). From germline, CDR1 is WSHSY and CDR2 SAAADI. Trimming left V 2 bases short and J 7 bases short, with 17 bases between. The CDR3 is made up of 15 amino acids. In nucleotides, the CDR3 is TGCGCCAGCAGTGAGGCGGGGGGGCAGGGAGGTGGCTACACCTTC. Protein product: CASSEAGGQGGGYTF.

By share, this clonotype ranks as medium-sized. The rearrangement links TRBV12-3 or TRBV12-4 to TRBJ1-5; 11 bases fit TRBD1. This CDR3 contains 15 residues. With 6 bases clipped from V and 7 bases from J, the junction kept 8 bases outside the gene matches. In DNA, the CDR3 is TGTGCCAGCAGAACCGGGACAGGGGGATTACAGCCCCAGCATTTT. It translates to CASRTGTGGLQPQHF.